This T cell receptor (beta chain) was observed in a study of blood T cells in healthy people across ages. At the level of the study: About one barcoded TCR beta cDNA was captured per two T cells.

PCR was performed a second time for about 7 to 11 cycles using a sample-barcoded 5' primer and a J-beta primer mix. Researchers report that a template-switch adaptor with 12 random nucleotides tagged each cDNA molecule. TCRdb re-derived calls from the 5' RACE reads in MiXCR, one entry per CDR3 protein. The sample consists of fewer than 2 million distinct CDR3 sequences, roughly 43% of them appearing once. Study-wide findings and caveats: CMV status of donors was unknown, possibly confounding expanded clonotype changes.

Remarks on this clonotype: Its specificity is not known.

This clonotype originated in a human donor in good health. Sample: blood.

CDR3 region: CASRSSFQETQYF. CDR3 DNA sequence: TGTGCCAGCAGGAGTAGTTTTCAAGAGACCCAGTACTTC. This chain joins TRBV12-3 or TRBV12-4 and TRBJ2-5; D remains ambiguous. The ends were cut back, 6 bases at V and 2 bases at J, with 10 bases in the middle. There are 13 residues in the CDR3.